A few counts support the clone carrying this TCR beta chain. Its antigen is as yet unknown. The source of the sample is a study of T cell repertoires in cytomegalovirus infection. The CDR3 length is 17 residues. V was trimmed by 3 bases and J by 2 bases, leaving 19 bases between them. TCRdb recomputed calls from the reads with MiXCR, one row per CDR3 protein. The sample gives roughly 110,000 distinct CDR3 sequences, 30% to 35% of which show up once; 35% to 50% is in the top ten. General study findings and limits: Carriers of CMV and the relevant HLA type were discriminated by public TCR beta frequency. HLA-C-restricted, CMV-specific TCR beta clonotypes were dominant ex vivo.

The sequence derives from a human donor in good health (CMV status not recorded). Some clones in this sample may be carry-over from other donors' samples. The sequences come from CD8+ T cells from cultured PBMCs, collected from culture after CMV antigen stimulation. The chain employs TRBV12-3 or TRBV12-4 and TRBJ1-1; maybe TRBD1 (5 bases). CDR3 residues: CASSLRGYFNRNTEAFF. Here the CDR3 DNA reads TGTGCCAGCAGTTTGCGGGGGTACTTTAACCGCAACACTGAAGCTTTCTTT.